Included here is one T cell receptor (beta chain) sequence, with context. This record comes from a study of blood T cell repertoires in COVID-19. Looking at the study overall: The United States, Italy and Spain supplied acute and convalescent COVID-19 samples. From T cells, B-cell-depleted T cells, or PBMCs came the material, which was cDNA or gDNA.

Seattle patients were enrolled during active infection and followed longitudinally. Source study methods: Amplification of reference gene primers provided the estimated nucleated cell counts. The assay was immunoSEQ multiplex PCR, and TCRdb's table has in-frame clones only and misses some. D and trimming come from the DNA, and the V and J calls and clone size come from that table. The sample carries 150,000 to 200,000 clones, approximately 87% recorded once. The clonotype comes from an older woman with COVID-19, enrolled during active disease. The sample comprised peripheral blood.

CDR3 residues: CASSSLAGGDTEAFF. CDR3 sequence (DNA): TGTGCCAGCAGCTCTCTCGCAGGGGGAGACACTGAAGCTTTCTTT. The chain joins TRBV7-9 to TRBJ1-1, with 7 bases that match TRBD1. Germline trimming cut 4 bases from V and 3 bases from J; bases unmatched to any gene: 8. The CDR3 is made up of 15 amino acids. Germline V gene data show CDR1 as SEHNR and CDR2 as FQNEAQ (reference sequence).